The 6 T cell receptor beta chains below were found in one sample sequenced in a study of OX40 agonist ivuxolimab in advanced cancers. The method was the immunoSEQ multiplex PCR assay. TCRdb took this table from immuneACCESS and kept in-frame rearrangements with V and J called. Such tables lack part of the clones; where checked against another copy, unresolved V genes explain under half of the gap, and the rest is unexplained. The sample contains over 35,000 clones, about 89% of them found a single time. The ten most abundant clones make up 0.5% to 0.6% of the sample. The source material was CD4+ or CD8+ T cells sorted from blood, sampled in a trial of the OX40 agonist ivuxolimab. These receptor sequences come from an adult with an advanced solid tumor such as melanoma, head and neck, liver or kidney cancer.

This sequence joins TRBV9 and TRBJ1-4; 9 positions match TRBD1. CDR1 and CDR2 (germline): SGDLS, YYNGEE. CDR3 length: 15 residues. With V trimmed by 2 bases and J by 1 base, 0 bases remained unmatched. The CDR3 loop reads CASSVGQGTNEKLFF. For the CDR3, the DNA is TGTGCCAGCAGCGTGGGACAGGGAACTAATGAAAAACTGTTTTTT.

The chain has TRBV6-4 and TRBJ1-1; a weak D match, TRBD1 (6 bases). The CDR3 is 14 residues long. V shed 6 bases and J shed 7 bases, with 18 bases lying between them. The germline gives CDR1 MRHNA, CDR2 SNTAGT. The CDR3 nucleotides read TGTGCCAGCAGGTCTCGAAGGGGGGACCGTGAAGCTTTCTTT. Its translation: CASRSRRGDREAFF.

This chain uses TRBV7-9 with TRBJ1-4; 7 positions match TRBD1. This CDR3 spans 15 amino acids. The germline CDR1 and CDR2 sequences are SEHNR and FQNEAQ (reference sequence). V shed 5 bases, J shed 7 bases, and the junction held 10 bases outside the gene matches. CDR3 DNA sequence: TGTGCCAGCAGCCCGGAGGGGGCGCGGGGTGAAAAACTGTTTTTT. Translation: CASSPEGARGEKLFF. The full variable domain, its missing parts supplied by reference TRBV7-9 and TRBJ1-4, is DTGVSQNPRHKITKRGQNVTFRCDPISEHNRLYWYRQTLGQGPEFLTYFQNEAQLEKSRLLSDRFSAERPKGSFSTLEIQRTEQGDSAMYLCASSPEGARGEKLFFGSGTQLSVL.

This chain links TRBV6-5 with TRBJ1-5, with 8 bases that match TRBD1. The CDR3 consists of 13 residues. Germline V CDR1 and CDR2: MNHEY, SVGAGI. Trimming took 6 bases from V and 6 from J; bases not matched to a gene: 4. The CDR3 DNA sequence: TGTGCCAGCAGCGACAGGGGAGGTCAGCCCCAGCATTTT. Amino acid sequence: CASSDRGGQPQHF.

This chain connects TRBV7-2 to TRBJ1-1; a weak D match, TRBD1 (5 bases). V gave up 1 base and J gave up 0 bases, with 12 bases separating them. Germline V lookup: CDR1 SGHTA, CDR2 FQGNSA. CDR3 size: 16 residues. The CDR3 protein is CASSLVAGFMNTEAFF. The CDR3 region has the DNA TGTGCCAGCAGCTTAGTTGCAGGGTTCATGAACACTGAAGCTTTCTTT.

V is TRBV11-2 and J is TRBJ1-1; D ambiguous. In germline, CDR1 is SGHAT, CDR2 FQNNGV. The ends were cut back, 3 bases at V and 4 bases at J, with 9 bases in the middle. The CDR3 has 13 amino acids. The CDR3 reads CASSFEAGTEAFF. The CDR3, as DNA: TGTGCCAGCAGCTTCGAGGCAGGCACTGAAGCTTTCTTT.